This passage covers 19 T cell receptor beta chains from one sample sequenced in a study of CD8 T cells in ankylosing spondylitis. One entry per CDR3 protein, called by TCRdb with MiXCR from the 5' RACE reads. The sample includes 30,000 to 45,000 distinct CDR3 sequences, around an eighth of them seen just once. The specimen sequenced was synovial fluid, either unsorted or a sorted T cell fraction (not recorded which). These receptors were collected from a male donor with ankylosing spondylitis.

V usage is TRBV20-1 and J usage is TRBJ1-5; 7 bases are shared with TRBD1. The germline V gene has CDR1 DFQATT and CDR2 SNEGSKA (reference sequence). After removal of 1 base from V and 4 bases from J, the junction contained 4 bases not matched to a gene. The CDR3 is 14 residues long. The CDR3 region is CSARVDRQNQPQHF. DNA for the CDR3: TGCAGTGCTAGAGTGGACAGGCAGAATCAGCCCCAGCATTTT.

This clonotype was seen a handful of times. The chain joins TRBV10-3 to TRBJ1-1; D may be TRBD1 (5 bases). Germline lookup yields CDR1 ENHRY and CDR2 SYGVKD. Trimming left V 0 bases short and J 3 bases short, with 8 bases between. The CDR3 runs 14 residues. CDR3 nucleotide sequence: TGTGCCATCAGTGAGTCAGGGGTCGACACTGAAGCTTTCTTT. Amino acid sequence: CAISESGVDTEAFF.

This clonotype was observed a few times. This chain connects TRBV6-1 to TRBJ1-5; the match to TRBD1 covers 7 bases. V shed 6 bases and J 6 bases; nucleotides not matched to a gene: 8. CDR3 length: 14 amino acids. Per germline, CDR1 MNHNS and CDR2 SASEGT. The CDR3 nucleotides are TGTGCCAGCAGGGATACAGGGGAGGGTCAGCCCCAGCATTTT. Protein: CASRDTGEGQPQHF.

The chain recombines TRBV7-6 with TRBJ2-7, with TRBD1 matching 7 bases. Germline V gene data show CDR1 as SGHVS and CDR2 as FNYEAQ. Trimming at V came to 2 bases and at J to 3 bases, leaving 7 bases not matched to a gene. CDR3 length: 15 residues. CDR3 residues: CASSLRTGEIYEQYF. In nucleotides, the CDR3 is TGTGCCAGCAGCTTAAGAACAGGGGAAATCTACGAGCAGTACTTC. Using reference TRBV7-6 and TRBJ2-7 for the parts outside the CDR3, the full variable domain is GAGVSQSPRYKVTKRGQDVALRCDPISGHVSLYWYRQALGQGPEFLTYFNYEAQQDKSGLPNDRFSAERPEGSISTLTIQRTEQRDSAMYRCASSLRTGEIYEQYFGPGTRLTVT.

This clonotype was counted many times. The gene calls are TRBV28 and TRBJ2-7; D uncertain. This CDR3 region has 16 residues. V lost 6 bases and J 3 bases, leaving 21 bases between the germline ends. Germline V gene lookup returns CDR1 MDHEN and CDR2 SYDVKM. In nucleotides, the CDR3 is TGTGCCAGCAGCAATCCCCCCGGCGTGGATCTCTACGAGCAGTACTTC. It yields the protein CASSNPPGVDLYEQYF.

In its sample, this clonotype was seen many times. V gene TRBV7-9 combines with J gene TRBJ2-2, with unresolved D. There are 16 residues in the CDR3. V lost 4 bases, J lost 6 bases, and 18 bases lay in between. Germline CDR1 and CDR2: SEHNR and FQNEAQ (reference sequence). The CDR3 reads CASSSWTLEIAGELFF. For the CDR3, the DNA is TGTGCCAGCAGCTCCTGGACCCTAGAGATCGCCGGGGAGCTGTTTTTT. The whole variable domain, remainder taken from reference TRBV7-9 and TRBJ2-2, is DTGVSQNPRHKITKRGQNVTFRCDPISEHNRLYWYRQTLGQGPEFLTYFQNEAQLEKSRLLSDRFSAERPKGSFSTLEIQRTEQGDSAMYLCASSSWTLEIAGELFFGEGSRLTVL.

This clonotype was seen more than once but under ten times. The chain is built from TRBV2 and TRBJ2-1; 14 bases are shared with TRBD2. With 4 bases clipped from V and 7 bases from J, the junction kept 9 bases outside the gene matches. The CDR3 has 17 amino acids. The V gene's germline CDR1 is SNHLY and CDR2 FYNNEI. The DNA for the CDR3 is TGTGCCAGCAGTGGGCCGACTAGCGGGAGGGCGGGGAATGAGCAGTTCTTC. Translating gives CASSGPTSGRAGNEQFF.

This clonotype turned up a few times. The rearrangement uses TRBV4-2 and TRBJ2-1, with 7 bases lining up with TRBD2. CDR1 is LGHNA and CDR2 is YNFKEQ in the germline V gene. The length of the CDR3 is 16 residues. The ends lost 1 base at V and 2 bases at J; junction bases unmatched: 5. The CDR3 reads CASSQGGGETYNEQFF. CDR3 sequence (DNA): TGTGCCAGCAGCCAAGGTGGGGGGGAGACCTACAATGAGCAGTTCTTC.

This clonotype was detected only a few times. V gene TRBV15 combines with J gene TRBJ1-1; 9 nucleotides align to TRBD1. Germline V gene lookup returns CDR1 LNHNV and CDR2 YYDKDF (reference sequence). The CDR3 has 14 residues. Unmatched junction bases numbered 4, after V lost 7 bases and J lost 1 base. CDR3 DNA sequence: TGTGCCACCAACCCGGACAGGGGGAACACTGAAGCTTTCTTT. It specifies CATNPDRGNTEAFF.

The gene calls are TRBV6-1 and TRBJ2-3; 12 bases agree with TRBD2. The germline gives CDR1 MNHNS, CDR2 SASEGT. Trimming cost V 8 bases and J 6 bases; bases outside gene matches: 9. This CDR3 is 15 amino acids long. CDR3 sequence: CASLGRGLAGDTQYF. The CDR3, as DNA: TGTGCCAGCCTAGGCCGGGGACTAGCGGGCGATACGCAGTATTTT.

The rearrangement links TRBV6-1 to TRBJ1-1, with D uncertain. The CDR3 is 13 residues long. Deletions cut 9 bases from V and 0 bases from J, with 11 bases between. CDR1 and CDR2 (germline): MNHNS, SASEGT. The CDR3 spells CASSQTLNTEAFF. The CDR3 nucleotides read TGTGCCAGTAGCCAGACGCTGAACACTGAAGCTTTCTTT.

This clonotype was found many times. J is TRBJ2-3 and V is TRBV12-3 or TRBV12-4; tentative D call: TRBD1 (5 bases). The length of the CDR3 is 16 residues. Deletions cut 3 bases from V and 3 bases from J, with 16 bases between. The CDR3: CASSFVCRANTDTQYF. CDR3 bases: TGTGCCAGCAGTTTCGTCTGCAGGGCGAATACAGATACGCAGTATTTT.

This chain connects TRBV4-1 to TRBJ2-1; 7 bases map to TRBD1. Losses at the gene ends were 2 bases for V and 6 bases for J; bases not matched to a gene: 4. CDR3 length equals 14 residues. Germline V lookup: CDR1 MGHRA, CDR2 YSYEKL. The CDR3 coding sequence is TGCGCCAGCAGCCAAATAGGACAGGCCAATGAGCAGTTCTTC. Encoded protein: CASSQIGQANEQFF.

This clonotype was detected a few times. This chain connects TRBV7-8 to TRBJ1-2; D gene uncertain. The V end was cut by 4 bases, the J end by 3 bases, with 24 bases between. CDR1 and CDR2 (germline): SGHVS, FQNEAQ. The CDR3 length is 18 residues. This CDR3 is CASSSAEGNTRIDYGYTF. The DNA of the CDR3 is TGTGCCAGCAGCTCGGCCGAGGGCAACACGCGCATCGACTATGGCTACACCTTC. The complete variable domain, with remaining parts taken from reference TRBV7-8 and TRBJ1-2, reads GAGVSQSPRYKVAKRGQDVALRCDPISGHVSLFWYQQALGQGPEFLTYFQNEAQLDKSGLPSDRFFAERPEGSVSTLKIQRTQQEDSAVYLCASSSAEGNTRIDYGYTFGSGTRLTVV.

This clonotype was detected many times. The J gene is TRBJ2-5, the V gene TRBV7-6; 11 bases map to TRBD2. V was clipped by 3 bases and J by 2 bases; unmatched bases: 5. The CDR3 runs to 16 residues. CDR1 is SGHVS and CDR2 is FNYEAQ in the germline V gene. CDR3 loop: CASSFRTSGWQETQYF. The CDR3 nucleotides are TGTGCCAGCAGCTTTCGGACTAGCGGGTGGCAAGAGACCCAGTACTTC.

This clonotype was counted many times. This chain's CDR3 is CASSLDTTEAFF. The CDR3 DNA follows: TGTGCCAGCAGCTTAGATACCACTGAAGCTTTCTTT. V gene TRBV7-9 combines with J gene TRBJ1-1; D is undetermined. V lost 1 base to trimming and J lost 4 bases, with 4 bases between them. The CDR3 extends over 12 amino acids. The germline V gene has CDR1 SEHNR and CDR2 FQNEAQ (reference sequence).

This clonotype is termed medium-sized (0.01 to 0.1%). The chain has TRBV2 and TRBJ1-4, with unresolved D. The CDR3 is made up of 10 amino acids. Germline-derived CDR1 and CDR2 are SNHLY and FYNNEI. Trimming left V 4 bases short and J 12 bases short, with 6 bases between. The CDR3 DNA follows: TGTGCCAGCAGTGGTTTGGAACTGTTTTTT. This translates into CASSGLELFF.

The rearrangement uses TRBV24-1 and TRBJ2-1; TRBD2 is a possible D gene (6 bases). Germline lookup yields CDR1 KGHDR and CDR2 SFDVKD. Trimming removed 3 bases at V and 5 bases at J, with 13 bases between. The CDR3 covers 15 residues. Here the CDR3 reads CATSDGSGRNNEQFF. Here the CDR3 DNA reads TGTGCCACCAGTGATGGGTCAGGGAGGAACAATGAGCAGTTCTTC.

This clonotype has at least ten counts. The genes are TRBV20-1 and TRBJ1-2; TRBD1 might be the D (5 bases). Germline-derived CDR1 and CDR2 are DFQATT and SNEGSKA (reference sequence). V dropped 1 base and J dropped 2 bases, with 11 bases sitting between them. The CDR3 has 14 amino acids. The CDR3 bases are TGCAGTGCTAGAGGGCTGGCAGGGAACTATGGCTACACCTTC. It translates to CSARGLAGNYGYTF.